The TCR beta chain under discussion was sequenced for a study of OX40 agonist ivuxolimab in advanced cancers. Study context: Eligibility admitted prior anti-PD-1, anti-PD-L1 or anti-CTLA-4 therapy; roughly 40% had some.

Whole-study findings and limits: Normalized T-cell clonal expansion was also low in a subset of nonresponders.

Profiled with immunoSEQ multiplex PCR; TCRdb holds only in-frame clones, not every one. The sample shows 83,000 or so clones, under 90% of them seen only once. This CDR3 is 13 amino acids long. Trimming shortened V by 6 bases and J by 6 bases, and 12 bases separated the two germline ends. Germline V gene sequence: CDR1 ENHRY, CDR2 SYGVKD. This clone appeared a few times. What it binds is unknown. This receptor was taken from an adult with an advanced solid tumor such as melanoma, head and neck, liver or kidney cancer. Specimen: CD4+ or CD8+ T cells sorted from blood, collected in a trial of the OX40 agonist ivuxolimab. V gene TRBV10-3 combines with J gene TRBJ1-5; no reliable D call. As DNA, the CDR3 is TGTGCCATCAGCCCTGCTATGCTTCAGCCCCAGCATTTT. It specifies CAISPAMLQPQHF.